What follows are 26 T cell receptor beta chains derived from one specimen sequenced in a study of blood T cell repertoires in COVID-19. TCRdb's table, derived via immunoSEQ multiplex PCR, lists solely in-frame clones and lacks some. The sample shows some 96,000 clones, 70% to 90% of them seen only once. Sequenced input: peripheral blood. Every receptor here comes from a human donor in a cohort sampled during active COVID-19.

The chain uses TRBV10-2 and TRBJ1-6, with a weak D call TRBD1 (5 bases). The CDR3 has 14 amino acids. Germline V gene lookup returns CDR1 WSHSY and CDR2 SAAADI. V lost 6 bases to trimming and J lost 4 bases, with 10 bases between them. CDR3 in DNA: TGCGCCAGCAGGGCACAGGAGTATAATTCACCCCTCCACTTT. It is translated as CASRAQEYNSPLHF.

This chain connects TRBV7-9 to TRBJ2-7; D unclear. With 5 bases removed from V and 3 bases from J, the gap between germline ends came to 8 bases. This CDR3 has 12 residues. In germline, CDR1 is SEHNR, CDR2 FQNEAQ (reference sequence). The CDR3 spells CASSLFFYEQYF. Written as DNA, the CDR3 is TGTGCCAGCAGCCTATTCTTCTACGAGCAGTACTTC.

J is TRBJ2-7 and V is TRBV19; 8 bases are shared with TRBD2. Trimming took 7 bases from V and 2 from J; bases not matched to a gene: 7. CDR1 LNHDA and CDR2 SQIVND come from the germline V gene (reference sequence). This CDR3 has 14 residues. The CDR3 DNA follows: TGTGCCAGTACCCTTAGCGGGAAGACCTACGAGCAGTACTTC. Amino acid sequence: CASTLSGKTYEQYF.

This chain links TRBV6-5 with TRBJ2-7; D may be TRBD2 (6 bases). The germline CDR1 and CDR2 sequences are MNHEY and SVGAGI. Trimming pared 2 bases from V and 3 bases from J, leaving 11 bases between. This CDR3 is 14 amino acids long. The CDR3 nucleotides read TGTGCCAGCAGTTACATGGAGGGTGACTACGAGCAGTACTTC. It is translated as CASSYMEGDYEQYF.

This rearrangement joins TRBV18 to TRBJ1-4; D call uncertain. V lost 3 bases to trimming and J lost 1 base, with 9 bases between them. The CDR3 is 15 amino acids. Germline CDR1 reads KGHSH; CDR2 reads LQKENI. CDR3 in DNA: TGTGCCAGCTCACCCGAAGCTAAAACTAATGAAAAACTGTTTTTT. It translates to CASSPEAKTNEKLFF.

This chain links TRBV6-1 with TRBJ2-3, with 7 bases identical to TRBD2. From germline, CDR1 is MNHNS and CDR2 SASEGT. J lost 2 bases, V lost 3 bases, and 5 bases had no gene match. The CDR3 consists of 15 residues. The CDR3 DNA is TGTGCCAGCAGTGATGCTAGCGGTGTCACAGATACGCAGTATTTT. Translation: CASSDASGVTDTQYF.

This chain joins TRBV4-1 and TRBJ2-1, with 7 bases aligning to TRBD2. This CDR3 comprises 16 residues. V lost 1 base to trimming and J lost 7 bases; unmatched junction nucleotides: 10. CDR1 is MGHRA, CDR2 YSYEKL, per germline. Here the CDR3 reads CASSQATQVGGNEQFF. As DNA, the CDR3 is TGCGCCAGCAGCCAAGCAACGCAGGTGGGAGGGAATGAGCAGTTCTTC.

The V gene is TRBV5-1, the J gene TRBJ2-7; perhaps TRBD1 as D (6 bases). V was shortened by 5 bases and J by 0 bases, with 12 bases between the two germline ends. Germline CDR1 and CDR2: SGHRS and YFSETQ. This CDR3 has 14 residues. The CDR3 coding sequence is TGCGCCAGCAGGATCTCAGGGGACTCCTACGAGCAGTACTTC. Translation gives CASRISGDSYEQYF.

The V call is TRBV5-4, the J call TRBJ2-3; 8 bases fit TRBD2. Germline CDR1 SGHNT, CDR2 YYREEE (reference sequence). The CDR3 has 15 amino acids. The J segment lost 5 bases and the V segment lost 5 bases, leaving 10 bases of the junction unmatched. The CDR3 spells CASSTRGAVGDTQYF. DNA of the CDR3: TGTGCCAGCAGTACGCGGGGGGCCGTTGGAGATACGCAGTATTTT. Looking up the rest from reference TRBV5-4 and TRBJ2-3 gives the full variable domain: ETGVTQSPTHLIKTRGQQVTLRCSSQSGHNTVSWYQQALGQGPQFIFQYYREEENGRGNFPPRFSGLQFPNYSSELNVNALELDDSALYLCASSTRGAVGDTQYFGPGTRLTVL.

The chain uses TRBV5-1 and TRBJ1-4; the D gene is possibly TRBD1 (5 bases). V lost 7 bases, J lost 4 bases, and 20 bases lay in between. CDR1 is SGHRS, CDR2 YFSETQ, per germline. This CDR3 comprises 16 residues. CDR3 in amino acids: CASSTSPRGNNEKLFF. The DNA of the CDR3 is TGCGCCAGCTCCACTTCACCCCGGGGGAATAATGAAAAACTGTTTTTT.

The genes are TRBV6-5 and TRBJ2-1, with 12 bases fitting TRBD2. The germline CDR1 and CDR2 sequences are MNHEY and SVGAGI. This CDR3 has 15 residues. With V trimmed by 4 bases and J by 7 bases, 5 bases remained unmatched. CDR3 sequence reads: CASSSTSGSWNEQFF. CDR3 nucleotide sequence: TGTGCCAGCAGTTCGACTAGCGGGAGCTGGAATGAGCAGTTCTTC.

The rearrangement links TRBV5-4 to TRBJ1-1; TRBD1 is a possible D gene (5 bases). The CDR3 runs to 15 residues. Germline V gives CDR1 SGHNT, CDR2 YYREEE (reference sequence). Trimming shortened V by 1 base and J by 1 base, and 11 bases separated the two germline ends. The CDR3 coding sequence is TGTGCCAGCAGCTTGTTTGGACAACCGAACACTGAAGCTTTCTTT. This sequence encodes CASSLFGQPNTEAFF. The full variable domain, with the rest looked up from reference TRBV5-4 and TRBJ1-1, is ETGVTQSPTHLIKTRGQQVTLRCSSQSGHNTVSWYQQALGQGPQFIFQYYREEENGRGNFPPRFSGLQFPNYSSELNVNALELDDSALYLCASSLFGQPNTEAFFGQGTRLTVV.

The V call is TRBV3-1 (or the pseudogene TRBV3-2), the J call TRBJ2-7; D is unresolved. Trimming removed 2 bases at V and 0 bases at J, with 11 bases between. Germline assignment: CDR1 LGHDT and CDR2 YNNKEL (reference sequence). The CDR3 sequence is 15 residues long. The CDR3 sequence is CASSQRGSVSYEQYF. CDR3 nucleotides: TGTGCCAGCAGCCAACGCGGATCCGTCTCCTACGAGCAGTACTTC.

The rearrangement links TRBV7-9 to TRBJ2-1; 7 bases are a match to TRBD2. Germline values: CDR1 SEHNR, CDR2 FQNEAQ (reference sequence). The CDR3 has 18 amino acids. V lost 5 bases to trimming and J lost 0 bases; unmatched junction nucleotides: 13. The CDR3 sequence is CASSQTTLAVYSYNEQFF. The CDR3 coding sequence is TGTGCCAGCAGCCAAACTACTCTAGCGGTATACTCCTACAATGAGCAGTTCTTC.

This clone was counted between two and nine times. CDR3 sequence: CASSEGTGYQPQHF. As DNA, the CDR3 is TGTGCCAGCAGTGAGGGGACAGGCTATCAGCCCCAGCATTTT. The chain links TRBV6-2 or TRBV6-3 to TRBJ1-5, with 8 nucleotides matching TRBD1. Germline V CDR1 and CDR2: MNHEY, SVGEGT. The trim removed 5 bases at V and 5 bases at J, leaving 5 bases unmatched. The CDR3 is made up of 14 amino acids.

This chain uses TRBV5-4 with TRBJ2-5; 8 bases align to TRBD2. Germline CDR1 is SGHNT and CDR2 is YYREEE (reference sequence). The CDR3 runs 14 residues. V lost 3 bases, J lost 1 base, and 2 bases stayed unmatched. CDR3 region: CASSSGGVQETQYF. The CDR3 nucleotides are TGTGCCAGCAGCTCCGGGGGGGTCCAAGAGACCCAGTACTTC.

This clone appeared once. CDR3 coding DNA: TGTGCCAGCAGTCCACAGGGTGGAAAAAACATTCAGTACTTC. Protein product: CASSPQGGKNIQYF. This chain uses TRBV6-5 with TRBJ2-4, with D maybe TRBD1 (6 bases). Between the trimmed V and J ends, which lost 5 bases and 4 bases, there was a span of 12 bases. The CDR3 is made up of 14 amino acids. CDR1 is MNHEY and CDR2 is SVGAGI in the germline V gene.

V and J are TRBV3-1 (or the pseudogene TRBV3-2) and TRBJ1-6; possibly TRBD1 for D (5 bases). V was cut by 5 bases and J by 7 bases, with 12 bases left in between. The CDR3 totals 14 residues. Per the germline V gene, CDR1 is LGHDT and CDR2 is YNNKEL (reference sequence). CDR3 DNA sequence: TGTGCCAGCAGCTTCGACAGATCGAATTCACCCCTCCACTTT. Translating it yields CASSFDRSNSPLHF.

The chain employs TRBV5-1 and TRBJ2-3; 7 bases are shared with TRBD2. This CDR3 is built from 15 residues. Germline V gene lookup returns CDR1 SGHRS and CDR2 YFSETQ. V was clipped by 0 bases and J by 2 bases; unmatched bases: 3. CDR3 DNA sequence: TGCGCCAGCAGCTTGGGAGCGGGGTCCACAGATACGCAGTATTTT. It yields the protein CASSLGAGSTDTQYF.

The V and J genes are TRBV5-4 and TRBJ2-3, with 8 bases lining up with TRBD1. The ends lost 4 bases at V and 0 bases at J; junction bases unmatched: 4. Per germline, CDR1 SGHNT and CDR2 YYREEE (reference sequence). This CDR3 has 15 residues. The CDR3 reads CASSTRGPSTDTQYF. The CDR3, as DNA: TGTGCCAGCAGCACCAGGGGGCCAAGCACAGATACGCAGTATTTT.

The V and J genes are TRBV9 and TRBJ2-1, with D possibly matching TRBD1 (6 bases). The CDR3 has 14 residues. V dropped 0 bases and J dropped 8 bases, with 12 bases sitting between them. Looked up from germline, CDR1 is SGDLS and CDR2 is YYNGEE. The CDR3 DNA is TGTGCCAGCAGCGTAGGGAGCAGGGGAGATGAGCAGTTCTTC. Its protein product is CASSVGSRGDEQFF. Variable domain in full (rest from reference TRBV9 and TRBJ2-1): DSGVTQTPKHLITATGQRVTLRCSPRSGDLSVYWYQQSLDQGLQFLIQYYNGEERAKGNILERFSAQQFPDLHSELNLSSLELGDSALYFCASSVGSRGDEQFFGPGTRLTVL.

The rearrangement links TRBV7-2 to TRBJ2-1, with D possibly matching TRBD1 (6 bases). The germline V and J ends were trimmed by 7 bases and 7 bases, with 11 bases remaining between them. Germline-derived CDR1 and CDR2 are SGHTA and FQGNSA. CDR3 size: 12 residues. The CDR3 loop is CASNQRGNEQFF. Here the CDR3 DNA reads TGTGCCAGCAATCAAAGGGGGAATGAGCAGTTCTTC.

V and J are TRBV19 and TRBJ1-1; D possibly corresponds to TRBD1 (6 bases). Germline CDR1 is LNHDA and CDR2 is SQIVND (reference sequence). The CDR3 consists of 16 residues. Trimming stripped 9 bases from V and 1 base from J, with 21 bases between. CDR3 loop: CASIERGGGRNTEAFF. Written as DNA, the CDR3 is TGTGCCAGCATCGAAAGAGGCGGGGGGCGGAACACTGAAGCTTTCTTT.

This chain uses TRBV6-5 with TRBJ1-5; D may be TRBD1 (5 bases). Trimming removed 6 bases from V and 9 bases from J, with 18 bases in between. This CDR3 comprises 14 residues. The germline V gene has CDR1 MNHEY and CDR2 SVGAGI. The CDR3 is CASSRRATGGPQHF. For the CDR3, the DNA is TGTGCCAGCAGCCGCAGGGCAACCGGCGGGCCCCAGCATTTT.

V gene TRBV10-3 combines with J gene TRBJ2-7; TRBD2 might be the D (6 bases). With 0 bases removed from V and 11 bases from J, the gap between germline ends came to 17 bases. This CDR3 is built from 14 residues. Germline V CDR1 and CDR2: ENHRY, SYGVKD. In DNA form, the CDR3 reads TGTGCCATCAGTGAGTCTAGCGGCGGACGGAACGAGTACTTC. It encodes CAISESSGGRNEYF.

The V call is TRBV4-3, the J call TRBJ2-5; 13 bases align to TRBD2. V shed 1 base and J 3 bases; nucleotides not matched to a gene: 5. There are 17 residues in the CDR3. Germline assignment: CDR1 LGHNA and CDR2 YSLEER. The chain's CDR3 is CASSQARTSGGEETQYF. The CDR3 nucleotides read TGCGCCAGCAGCCAAGCAAGGACTAGCGGGGGCGAAGAGACCCAGTACTTC.